Following are 17 T cell receptor beta chains from one sample sequenced in a study of naive and memory T cell subsets. The library had UMIs added by 3' ligation of an oligonucleotide to TCR cDNA. Four PCR rounds used nested alpha and beta constant region primers plus the SP2 primer. One entry per CDR3 protein, called by TCRdb with MiXCR from the 5' RACE reads. This sample yields about 32,000 distinct CDR3 sequences, of which over 15% are seen a single time; 2.6% belongs to the top ten. The source is a female donor in good health.

The chain has TRBV5-5 and TRBJ2-3, with a possible D match to TRBD2 (6 bases). The length of the CDR3 is 16 residues. Trimming pared 6 bases from V and 2 bases from J, leaving 19 bases between. Germline V lookup: CDR1 SGHKS, CDR2 YYEKEE (reference sequence). Here the CDR3 DNA reads TGTGCCAGCAATCAGGATGGGGGGAGCTACACAGATACGCAGTATTTT. As protein: CASNQDGGSYTDTQYF.

At least ten counts were recorded for this clonotype. CDR3 in amino acids: CASKPTGNNEQFF. In DNA, the CDR3 is TGTGCCAGCAAGCCGACAGGGAACAATGAGCAGTTCTTC. The chain employs TRBV6-5 and TRBJ2-1; 7 bases map to TRBD1. This CDR3 region has 13 residues. The germline CDR1 and CDR2 sequences are MNHEY and SVGAGI. Trimming at V came to 7 bases and at J to 5 bases, leaving 5 bases not matched to a gene.

This clonotype has ten or more counts. The chain has TRBV29-1 and TRBJ2-1; 12 bases map to TRBD2. CDR1 SQVTM and CDR2 ANQGSEA come from the germline V gene. The CDR3 has 13 residues. V gave up 6 bases and J gave up 6 bases; unmatched junction bases: 3. CDR3 in amino acids: CSVTGLAGNEQFF. DNA of the CDR3: TGCAGCGTGACGGGACTAGCGGGCAATGAGCAGTTCTTC.

In its sample, this clonotype is medium-sized. The chain is built from TRBV20-1 and TRBJ1-2; D perhaps matches TRBD1 (6 bases). This CDR3 spans 12 amino acids. V was pared by 5 bases and J by 3 bases, with 10 bases between. Looked up from germline, CDR1 is DFQATT and CDR2 is SNEGSKA (reference sequence). The CDR3 DNA reads TGCAGTGCTGAACAGGGCGACTATGGCTACACCTTC. Translated: CSAEQGDYGYTF.

This clonotype was seen only a few times. CDR3 bases: TGTGCCAGCAGCGCCCGGGCCTTCAGCTCAGATACGCAGTATTTT. It translates to CASSARAFSSDTQYF. The chain joins TRBV9 to TRBJ2-3; the D is unclear. V dropped 3 bases and J dropped 4 bases, with 15 bases sitting between them. The CDR3 runs 15 residues. CDR1 SGDLS and CDR2 YYNGEE come from the germline V gene.

This clonotype was seen many times. The chain couples TRBV5-1 to TRBJ1-2, with unresolved D. V was clipped by 0 bases and J by 7 bases, with 13 bases between them. Germline V CDR1 and CDR2: SGHRS, YFSETQ. The CDR3 loop spans 14 amino acids. CDR3 in DNA: TGCGCCAGCAGCTTGGCCTCGGCCCTTGGTGGCTACACCTTC. Protein product: CASSLASALGGYTF.

This clonotype was recorded many times. The CDR3 loop is CASRQGLGEQYF. The CDR3, as DNA: TGTGCCAGCCGACAGGGCCTTGGGGAGCAGTACTTC. The genes are TRBV12-3 or TRBV12-4 and TRBJ2-7; 7 nucleotides match TRBD1. Trimming removed 8 bases from V and 7 bases from J; junction bases left unmatched: 8. The CDR3 has 12 amino acids.

The CDR3 region has the DNA TGCGCCAGCAGCTTGCTAGCGGGGGGCCGTAACAATGAGCAGTTCTTC. Encoded protein: CASSLLAGGRNNEQFF. The chain has TRBV5-1 and TRBJ2-1, with 11 bases identical to TRBD2. The J segment lost 5 bases and the V segment lost 1 base, leaving 5 bases of the junction unmatched. Looked up from germline, CDR1 is SGHRS and CDR2 is YFSETQ. This CDR3 is 16 amino acids long.

Many counts were recorded for this clonotype. The CDR3 DNA is TGTGCCAGCAGTTCGCGTTCTGCTCGGGGGTACCAAGAGACCCAGTACTTC. The encoded protein is CASSSRSARGYQETQYF. The J gene is TRBJ2-5, the V gene TRBV6-5; D may be TRBD2 (6 bases). V gave up 4 bases and J gave up 0 bases, with 18 bases separating them. Germline V gene data show CDR1 as MNHEY and CDR2 as SVGAGI. This CDR3 has 17 amino acids.

The chain uses TRBV27 and TRBJ2-7; the match to TRBD2 covers 10 bases. This CDR3 has 19 residues. The germline CDR1 and CDR2 sequences are MNHEY and SMNVEV (reference sequence). Trimming at V came to 5 bases and at J to 0 bases, leaving 16 bases not matched to a gene. For the CDR3, the DNA is TGTGCCAGCAGTCGCCGGCAGGGTCTATTAGCGGGGGGCTCCTACGAGCAGTACTTC. Protein product: CASSRRQGLLAGGSYEQYF.

This clonotype has just a few counts. A much larger clone sits a single nucleotide away, making a read error possible. This chain connects TRBV14 to TRBJ2-2; D may correspond to TRBD1 or TRBD2 (5 bases each). The ends were cut back, 2 bases at V and 6 bases at J, with 10 bases in the middle. Germline V CDR1 and CDR2: SGHDN, FVKESK. The CDR3 runs to 14 residues. The DNA for the CDR3 is TGTGCCAGCAGCCAAACGGGACGAGCCGGGGAGCTGTTTTTT. It codes for CASSQTGRAGELFF.

This clonotype was recorded a few times. V gene TRBV7-2 combines with J gene TRBJ1-1; 11 nucleotides align to TRBD1. Germline V CDR1 and CDR2: SGHTA, FQGNSA. J gave up 2 bases and V 3 bases, and 5 bases lay outside the gene matches. The length of the CDR3 is 16 residues. The CDR3: CASSLDRGLPNTEAFF. The CDR3 coding sequence is TGTGCCAGCAGCTTGGACAGGGGGCTACCCAACACTGAAGCTTTCTTT.

The chain carries TRBV29-1 and TRBJ2-1; D gene ambiguous. Germline V gene lookup returns CDR1 SQVTM and CDR2 ANQGSEA. Trimming removed 6 bases from V and 11 bases from J, with 14 bases in between. This CDR3 contains 11 residues. In DNA, the CDR3 is TGCAGCGTAACCAAGGGATTTCAGCAGTTCTTC. It encodes CSVTKGFQQFF.

This clonotype is labeled as medium-sized. V usage is TRBV11-2 and J usage is TRBJ2-1; D remains unclear. This CDR3 has 12 residues. V lost 5 bases and J 7 bases, leaving 9 bases between the germline ends. Per germline, CDR1 SGHAT and CDR2 FQNNGV. CDR3 in DNA: TGTGCCAGCAGCCTTTTGGGGAATGAGCAGTTCTTC. Translating gives CASSLLGNEQFF.

A few counts support this clonotype. The CDR3 DNA is TGTGCCAGCAGTACCACGGGACAGGGGGTCGAGACCCAGTACTTC. Amino acids: CASSTTGQGVETQYF. This chain links TRBV27 with TRBJ2-5, with 11 bases lining up with TRBD1. The germline V gene encodes CDR1 MNHEY and CDR2 SMNVEV (reference sequence). With 5 bases clipped from V and 5 bases from J, the junction kept 7 bases outside the gene matches. The CDR3 runs to 15 residues.

This clonotype has at least ten counts. The chain links TRBV2 to TRBJ2-7, with D perhaps matching TRBD1 (6 bases). Germline V gene sequence: CDR1 SNHLY, CDR2 FYNNEI. The CDR3 sequence is 13 residues long. Trimming pared 3 bases from V and 3 bases from J, leaving 9 bases between. The CDR3 spells CASSEGASYEQYF. The DNA for the CDR3 is TGTGCCAGCAGTGAGGGGGCGAGCTACGAGCAGTACTTC.

The chain recombines TRBV29-1 with TRBJ2-2; TRBD1 agrees at 8 bases. CDR1 and CDR2 from the germline V gene are SQVTM and ANQGSEA. The CDR3 covers 14 residues. Trimming removed 7 bases from V and 1 base from J; junction bases left unmatched: 5. CDR3 residues: CSAMDRVNTGELFF. In DNA form, the CDR3 reads TGCAGCGCTATGGACAGGGTGAACACCGGGGAGCTGTTTTTT.